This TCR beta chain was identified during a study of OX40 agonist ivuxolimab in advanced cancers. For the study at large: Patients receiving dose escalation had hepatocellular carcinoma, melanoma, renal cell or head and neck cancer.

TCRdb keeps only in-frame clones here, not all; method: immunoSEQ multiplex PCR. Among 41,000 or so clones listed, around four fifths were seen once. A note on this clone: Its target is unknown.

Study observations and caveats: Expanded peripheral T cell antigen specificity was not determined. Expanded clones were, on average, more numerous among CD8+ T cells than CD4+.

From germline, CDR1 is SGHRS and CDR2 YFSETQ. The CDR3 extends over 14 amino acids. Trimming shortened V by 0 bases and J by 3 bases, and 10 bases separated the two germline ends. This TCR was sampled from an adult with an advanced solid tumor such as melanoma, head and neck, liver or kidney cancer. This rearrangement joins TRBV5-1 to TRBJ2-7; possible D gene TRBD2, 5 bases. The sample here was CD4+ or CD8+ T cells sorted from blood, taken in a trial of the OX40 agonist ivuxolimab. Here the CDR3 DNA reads TGCGCCAGCAGCTTGGCGGTAGCGTTCTACGAGCAGTACTTC. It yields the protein CASSLAVAFYEQYF. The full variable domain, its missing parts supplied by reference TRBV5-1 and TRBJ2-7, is KAGVTQTPRYLIKTRGQQVTLSCSPISGHRSVSWYQQTPGQGLQFLFEYFSETQRNKGNFPGRFSGRQFSNSRSEMNVSTLELGDSALYLCASSLAVAFYEQYFGPGTRLTVT.